This TCR beta chain emerged from a study of early T cells in non-severe SARS-CoV-2 infection. Turning to the study itself: Bulk RNA taken from unsorted whole blood was sequenced, leaving chains unpaired. Overall study results and limits: VDJdb matching favored anti-spike CD8 responses, missing private and CD4 specificities.

To note about this clonotype: Its specificity is not known.

Individual cDNA molecules carried attached unique molecular identifiers. TCRdb itself ran the 5' RACE reads through MiXCR, one entry per CDR3 protein. The data contain tens of thousands of distinct CDR3 sequences, 13% to 15% of them singletons. The TCR comes from an adult who was a healthcare worker with PCR-confirmed SARS-CoV-2 infection or an uninfected control (not recorded which). The specimen was whole blood.

DNA for the CDR3: TGTGCCAGCAGCTTAGCTAAAGGGGCAGGATATGGCTACACCTTC. This encodes CASSLAKGAGYGYTF. The gene calls are TRBV7-2 and TRBJ1-2, with D perhaps matching TRBD1 (5 bases). This CDR3 is built from 15 residues. Germline CDR1 reads SGHTA; CDR2 reads FQGNSA. V shed 0 bases and J shed 5 bases, with 13 bases lying between them.